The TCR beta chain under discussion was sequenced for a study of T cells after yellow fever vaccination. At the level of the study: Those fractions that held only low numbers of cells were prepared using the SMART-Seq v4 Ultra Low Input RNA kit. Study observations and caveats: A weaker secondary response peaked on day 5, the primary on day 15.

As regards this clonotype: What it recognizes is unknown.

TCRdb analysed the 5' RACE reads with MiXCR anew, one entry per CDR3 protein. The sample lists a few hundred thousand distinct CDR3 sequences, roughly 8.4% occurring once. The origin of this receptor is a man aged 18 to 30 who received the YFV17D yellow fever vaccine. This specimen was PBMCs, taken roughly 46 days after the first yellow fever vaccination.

CDR3 sequence: CAWTTEAYEQYF. CDR3 DNA: TGTGCCTGGACCACCGAGGCCTACGAGCAGTACTTC. The chain has TRBV30 and TRBJ2-7; D is undetermined. The V and J ends lost 4 bases and 2 bases respectively, with 9 bases between them. This CDR3 has 12 residues. The germline V gene has CDR1 GTSNPN and CDR2 SVGIG (reference sequence).